This T cell receptor (beta chain) was sequenced in a study of T cell clonality in common variable immunodeficiency. Study results and caveats: Fewer deletions and N-nucleotide insertions were reportedly seen in common variable immunodeficiency TCR beta sequences. CVID subjects shared fewer TCRbeta clones than healthy controls did. Authors noted CVID clonality's cause needs subpopulation repertoire sequencing.

There are many counts of this clone. Its antigen is not known. Sequencing used immunoSEQ multiplex PCR; TCRdb keeps in-frame clones, though not all of them. Recorded here are about 21,000 clones, with no singletons, and the ten leading clones hold approximately 2%. This sequence originates from a human donor with common variable immunodeficiency. Input material: peripheral blood mononuclear cells.

The CDR3 loop reads CASSEYRGRSSPLHF. CDR3 DNA, as far as it was read: TGTGCCAGCAGCGAATACAGGGGGCGGAGTTCACCC. The chain joins TRBV12-3 or TRBV12-4 to TRBJ1-6, with 9 bases identical to TRBD1. Read data end 3 residues before the CDR3 end; the end is taken from the germline J gene. The trim removed 6 bases at V and 9 bases at J, leaving 9 bases unmatched. The CDR3 is 15 amino acids.